The entry that follows covers one T cell receptor beta chain sequence. Its antigen is not identified. Clones were read by immunoSEQ multiplex PCR, and TCRdb kept only the in-frame ones, dropping some. The data contain around 28,000 clones, less than 90% of them singletons. Trimming stripped 5 bases from V and 2 bases from J, with 10 bases between. The CDR3 runs to 13 residues. Per germline, CDR1 MNHEY and CDR2 SVGAGI. The sample belongs to a study of T cells in localized non-small cell lung cancer. Findings of the study overall: Longer overall survival was seen with higher T cell density measured in blood. Highest T cell clonality was seen in uninvolved adjacent lung, surpassing that measured in tumor. Adjacent lung had a median approximately 57 of the 100 largest tumor clones.

This receptor was taken from a female donor over 55 with stage I lung adenocarcinoma. Sample: peripheral blood, taken before any cancer treatment. This chain links TRBV6-5 with TRBJ2-7, with D hard to call. In DNA form, the CDR3 reads TGTGCCAGCAGTGCGGACGGACCCTACGAGCAGTACTTC. Protein sequence: CASSADGPYEQYF.